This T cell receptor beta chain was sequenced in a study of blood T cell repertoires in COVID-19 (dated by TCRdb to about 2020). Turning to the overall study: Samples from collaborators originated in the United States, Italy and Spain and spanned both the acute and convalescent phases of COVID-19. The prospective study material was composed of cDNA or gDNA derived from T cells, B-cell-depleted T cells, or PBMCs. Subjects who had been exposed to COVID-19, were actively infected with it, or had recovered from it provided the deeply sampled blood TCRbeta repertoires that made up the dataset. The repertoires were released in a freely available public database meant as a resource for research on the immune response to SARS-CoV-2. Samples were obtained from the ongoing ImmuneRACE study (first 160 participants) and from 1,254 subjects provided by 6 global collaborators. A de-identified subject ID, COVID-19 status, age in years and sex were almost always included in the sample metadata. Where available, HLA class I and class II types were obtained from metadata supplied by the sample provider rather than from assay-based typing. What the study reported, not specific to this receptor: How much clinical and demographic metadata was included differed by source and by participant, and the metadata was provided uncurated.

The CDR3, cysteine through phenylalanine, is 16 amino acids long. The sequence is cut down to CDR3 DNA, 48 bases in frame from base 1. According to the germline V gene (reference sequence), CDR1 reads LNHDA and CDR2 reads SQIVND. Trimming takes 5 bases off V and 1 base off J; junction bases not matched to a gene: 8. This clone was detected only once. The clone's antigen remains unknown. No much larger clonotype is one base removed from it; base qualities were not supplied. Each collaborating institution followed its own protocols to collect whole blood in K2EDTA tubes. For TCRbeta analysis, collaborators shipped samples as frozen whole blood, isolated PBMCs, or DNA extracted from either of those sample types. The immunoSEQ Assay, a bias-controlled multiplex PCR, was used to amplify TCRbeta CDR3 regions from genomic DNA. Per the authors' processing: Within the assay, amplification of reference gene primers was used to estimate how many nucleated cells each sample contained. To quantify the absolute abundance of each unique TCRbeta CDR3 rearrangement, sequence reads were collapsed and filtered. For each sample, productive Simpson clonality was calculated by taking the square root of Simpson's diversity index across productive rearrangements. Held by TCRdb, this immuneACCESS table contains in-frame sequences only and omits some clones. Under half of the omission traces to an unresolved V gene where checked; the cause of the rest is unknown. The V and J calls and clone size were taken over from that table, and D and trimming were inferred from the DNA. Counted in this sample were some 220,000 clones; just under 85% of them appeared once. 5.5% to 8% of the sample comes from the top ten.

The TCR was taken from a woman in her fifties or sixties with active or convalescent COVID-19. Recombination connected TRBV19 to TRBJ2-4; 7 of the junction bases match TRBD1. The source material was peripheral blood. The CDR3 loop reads CASSVDRVGAKNIQYF. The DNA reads TGTGCCAGTAGTGTCGACAGGGTAGGCGCCAAAAACATTCAGTACTTC.